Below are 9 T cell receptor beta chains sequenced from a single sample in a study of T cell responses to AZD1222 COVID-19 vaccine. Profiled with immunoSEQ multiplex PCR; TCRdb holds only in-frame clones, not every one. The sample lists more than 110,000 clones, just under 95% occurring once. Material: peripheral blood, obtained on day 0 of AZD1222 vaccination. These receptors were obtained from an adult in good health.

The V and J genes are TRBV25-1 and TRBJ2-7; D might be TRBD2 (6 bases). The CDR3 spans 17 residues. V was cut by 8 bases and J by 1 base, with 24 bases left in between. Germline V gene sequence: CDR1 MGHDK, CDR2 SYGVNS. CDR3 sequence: CASAGPNHLAESYEQYF. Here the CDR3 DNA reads TGTGCCAGCGCGGGGCCGAACCATTTAGCGGAATCCTACGAGCAGTACTTC.

The CDR3 spells CATSDGGTATYSNQPQHF. CDR3 coding DNA: TGTGCCACCAGTGATGGGGGGACAGCCACTTATAGCAATCAGCCCCAGCATTTT. The chain employs TRBV24-1 and TRBJ1-5, with 7 bases fitting TRBD1. J lost 0 bases, V lost 3 bases, and 10 bases had no gene match. This CDR3 region has 18 residues. Germline V gene lookup returns CDR1 KGHDR and CDR2 SFDVKD.

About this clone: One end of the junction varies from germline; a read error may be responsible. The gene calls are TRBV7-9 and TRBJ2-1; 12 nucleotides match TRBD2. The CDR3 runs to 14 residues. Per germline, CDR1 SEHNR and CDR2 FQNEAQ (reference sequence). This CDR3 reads CASSLELAGGYLLF. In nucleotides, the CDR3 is TGTGCCAGCAGCTTAGAACTAGCGGGGGGCTACCTACTCTTC.

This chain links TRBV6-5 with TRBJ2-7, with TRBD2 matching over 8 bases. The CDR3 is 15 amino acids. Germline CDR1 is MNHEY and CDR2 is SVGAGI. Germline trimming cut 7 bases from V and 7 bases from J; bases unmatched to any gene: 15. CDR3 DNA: TGTGCCAGCAAAGCCCTAGGAGCGGGAGTTGGAGAGCAGTACTTC. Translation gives CASKALGAGVGEQYF.

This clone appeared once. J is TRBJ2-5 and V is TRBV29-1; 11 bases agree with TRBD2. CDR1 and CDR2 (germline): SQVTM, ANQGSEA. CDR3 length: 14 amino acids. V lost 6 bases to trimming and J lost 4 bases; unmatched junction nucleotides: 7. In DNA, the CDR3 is TGCAGCGTCCTTAGCGGGAGGGGGCGAGAGACCCAGTACTTC. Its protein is CSVLSGRGRETQYF. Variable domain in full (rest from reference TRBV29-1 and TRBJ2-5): SAVISQKPSRDICQRGTSLTIQCQVDSQVTMMFWYRQQPGQSLTLIATANQGSEATYESGFVIDKFPISRPNLTFSTLTVSNMSPEDSSIYLCSVLSGRGRETQYFGPGTRLLVL.

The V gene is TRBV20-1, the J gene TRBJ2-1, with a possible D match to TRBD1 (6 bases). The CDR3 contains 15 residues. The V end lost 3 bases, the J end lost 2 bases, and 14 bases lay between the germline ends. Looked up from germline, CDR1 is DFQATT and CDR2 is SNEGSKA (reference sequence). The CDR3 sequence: CSASTGRSTYNEQFF. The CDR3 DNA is TGCAGTGCTAGTACAGGGAGATCGACCTACAATGAGCAGTTCTTC.

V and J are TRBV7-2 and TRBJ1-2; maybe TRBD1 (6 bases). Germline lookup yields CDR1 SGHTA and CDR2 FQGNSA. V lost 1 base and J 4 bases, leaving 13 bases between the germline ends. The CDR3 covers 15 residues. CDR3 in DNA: TGTGCCAGCAGCTTAGTGGAGGGGGGGAGCTATGGCTACACCTTC. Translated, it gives CASSLVEGGSYGYTF.

The CDR3 here is CASSLVDRNTEAFF. The CDR3, as DNA: TGTGCCAGCAGCTTGGTTGACAGGAACACTGAAGCTTTCTTT. This chain uses TRBV5-4 with TRBJ1-1; perhaps TRBD1 as D (5 bases). Germline V gene sequence: CDR1 SGHNT, CDR2 YYREEE (reference sequence). CDR3 length: 14 residues. Trimming removed 0 bases from V and 1 base from J, with 7 bases in between.

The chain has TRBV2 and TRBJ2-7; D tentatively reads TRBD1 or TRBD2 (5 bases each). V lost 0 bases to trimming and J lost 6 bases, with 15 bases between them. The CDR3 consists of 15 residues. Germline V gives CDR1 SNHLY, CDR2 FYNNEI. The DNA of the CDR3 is TGTGCCAGCAGTGAAGCGCTTAGTCAGGGAGTCGAGCAGTACTTC. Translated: CASSEALSQGVEQYF.